The subject of this entry is one T cell receptor (beta chain). Antigen specificity is unknown. The authors sequenced patients whose flow cytometry had shown CD8+CD57+ cell expansion. Patients, without exception, had severe acquired aplastic anemia. This CDR3 has 13 residues. Trimming pared 5 bases from V and 2 bases from J, leaving 7 bases between. Germline-derived CDR1 and CDR2 are PRHDT and FYEKMQ (reference sequence). TCR beta VDJ and CDR3 profiling used genomic DNA as template. One entry per CDR3 protein, called by TCRdb with MiXCR from the reads. The table lists about 190,000 distinct CDR3 sequences, roughly half of them singletons. This record comes from a study of CD8+CD57+ T cells in acquired aplastic anemia. Study background: The sorted CD4+ and CD8+ cells yielded an average approximately 3 ug of DNA.

Broader study findings: With respect to CD8+ Simpson's diversity, patients and controls did not differ significantly. Researchers report that 25 to 35 CD8+ CDR3 sequences appeared in both patients and controls.

The chain combines TRBV13 with TRBJ1-3; D is unclear. This TCR derives from a human donor with aplastic anemia. The specimen was sorted CD4+, CD8+, or CD8+CD57+ T cells (not recorded which) from PBMCs. CDR3 protein: CASSTRTGNTIYF. In DNA form, the CDR3 reads TGTGCCAGCAGCACCCGAACTGGAAACACCATATATTTT.